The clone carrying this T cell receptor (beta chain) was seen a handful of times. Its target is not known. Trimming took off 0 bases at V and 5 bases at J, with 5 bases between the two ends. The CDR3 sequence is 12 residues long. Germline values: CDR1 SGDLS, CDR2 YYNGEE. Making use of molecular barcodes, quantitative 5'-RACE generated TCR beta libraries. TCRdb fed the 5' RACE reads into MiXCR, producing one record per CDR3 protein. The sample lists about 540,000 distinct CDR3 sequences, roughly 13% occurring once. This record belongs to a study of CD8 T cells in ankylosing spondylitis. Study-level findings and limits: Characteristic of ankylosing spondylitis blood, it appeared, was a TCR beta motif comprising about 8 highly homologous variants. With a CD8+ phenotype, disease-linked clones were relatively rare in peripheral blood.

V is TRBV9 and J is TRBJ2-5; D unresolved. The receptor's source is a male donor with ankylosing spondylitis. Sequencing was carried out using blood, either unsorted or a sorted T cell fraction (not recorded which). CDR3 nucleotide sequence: TGTGCCAGCAGCGTAGTAGGGGAGACCCAGTACTTC. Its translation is CASSVVGETQYF. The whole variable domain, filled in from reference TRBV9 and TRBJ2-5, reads DSGVTQTPKHLITATGQRVTLRCSPRSGDLSVYWYQQSLDQGLQFLIQYYNGEERAKGNILERFSAQQFPDLHSELNLSSLELGDSALYFCASSVVGETQYFGPGTRLLVL.